These 8 T cell receptor beta chains share one sample of origin, sequenced in a study of blood T cells in healthy people across ages. For the second PCR, which ran for about 6 to 12 cycles, a sample-barcoded 5' primer and a J-beta primer mix were used. MiXCR was run by TCRdb on the 5' RACE reads, yielding one entry per CDR3 protein. The repertoire consists of 2 million or so distinct CDR3 sequences, with 49% occurring once and the leading ten covering more than 2%. Sequenced material: blood. Receptor source: a woman in her thirties or forties in good health.

This clonotype was detected once. This chain uses TRBV6-5 with TRBJ1-1; tentatively, D is TRBD1 (6 bases). V lost 6 bases and J lost 2, with 16 bases in between. The germline V gene has CDR1 MNHEY and CDR2 SVGAGI. The CDR3 totals 15 residues. The CDR3 coding sequence is TGTGCCAGCAGCGCCGACAGGTCAAAAAACACTGAAGCTTTCTTT. Residues: CASSADRSKNTEAFF.

This chain uses TRBV20-1 with TRBJ1-5, with D maybe TRBD1 (5 bases). The CDR3 totals 16 residues. V lost 0 bases to trimming and J lost 2 bases, with 14 bases between them. The germline V gene encodes CDR1 DFQATT and CDR2 SNEGSKA (reference sequence). This chain's CDR3 is CSARDSGKGRNQPQHF. The DNA for the CDR3 is TGCAGTGCTAGAGATTCAGGGAAGGGGCGCAATCAGCCCCAGCATTTT.

This chain connects TRBV4-3 to TRBJ2-1, with 8 bases that match TRBD2. The better agreement between TRBJ2-7 and the DNA end casts doubt on the J call. The CDR3 is 15 amino acids. Looked up from germline, CDR1 is LGHNA and CDR2 is YSLEER. The CDR3 DNA sequence: TGCGCCAGCAGCCAAAATAGCGGGGTCGACAATGAGCAGTACTTC. It is translated as CASSQNSGVDNEQYF.

This clonotype was observed many times. V gene TRBV7-2 combines with J gene TRBJ2-7; D is ambiguous. Germline values: CDR1 SGHTA, CDR2 FQGNSA. V gave up 1 base and J gave up 4 bases, with 8 bases separating them. The CDR3 extends over 13 amino acids. This CDR3 reads CASSLGTLYEQYF. CDR3 bases: TGTGCCAGCAGCTTAGGGACCCTGTACGAGCAGTACTTC.

V gene TRBV6-1 combines with J gene TRBJ2-7; D is unresolved. The closer fit of TRBJ2-5 to the DNA end suggests the J call may be wrong. There are 14 residues in the CDR3. Germline assignment: CDR1 MNHNS and CDR2 SASEGT. CDR3 loop: CASNQYDGRETQYF. As DNA, the CDR3 is TGTGCCAGCAACCAATACGACGGGCGGGAGACCCAGTACTTC.

The chain joins TRBV10-3 to TRBJ2-3, with 7 bases identical to TRBD1. The CDR3 has 17 residues. V trimming: 0 bases; J trimming: 0 bases; junction bases outside the gene matches: 6. Germline CDR1 reads ENHRY; CDR2 reads SYGVKD. CDR3 nucleotide sequence: TGTGCCATCAGTGAGTCGTATGAGGGGGCTAGCACAGATACGCAGTATTTT. Protein: CAISESYEGASTDTQYF.

This clonotype was observed many times. This sequence joins TRBV20-1 and TRBJ2-5; TRBD2 might be the D (6 bases). CDR3 length: 13 amino acids. V was shortened by 3 bases and J by 2 bases, with 10 bases between the two germline ends. The germline V gene encodes CDR1 DFQATT and CDR2 SNEGSKA (reference sequence). CDR3 in amino acids: CSASRRVQETQYF. CDR3 nucleotide sequence: TGCAGTGCTAGCCGGAGGGTTCAAGAGACCCAGTACTTC.

J is TRBJ2-1 and V is TRBV20-1, with 10 bases lining up with TRBD2. The CDR3 is 18 amino acids. After removal of 3 bases from V and 0 bases from J, the junction contained 11 bases not matched to a gene. Germline V gene data show CDR1 as DFQATT and CDR2 as SNEGSKA (reference sequence). The CDR3 nucleotides are TGCAGTGCTAGGGCCTTACTAGCGGGGCAATACTCCTACAATGAGCAGTTCTTC. Its translation: CSARALLAGQYSYNEQFF.